The clone carrying this T cell receptor (beta chain) has a handful of counts. This specimen belongs to a study of blood T cell repertoires in COVID-19. Per germline, CDR1 MNHEY and CDR2 SMNVEV (reference sequence). V was pared by 4 bases and J by 3 bases, with 15 bases between. The CDR3 spans 16 residues. Repertoires were generated with immunoSEQ multiplex PCR, while TCRdb's copy carries only in-frame clones and drops some. The sample has 70,000 or so clones; 82% are singletons. The source material was peripheral blood. The sequence came from a human donor in a cohort sampled during active COVID-19. This chain links TRBV27 with TRBJ2-2; D remains unclear. In DNA, the CDR3 is TGTGCCAGCAGTTCTGGCCACACCAGGTACACCGGGGAGCTGTTTTTT. The encoded protein is CASSSGHTRYTGELFF.